This T cell receptor beta chain was captured in a study of shared clonotypes between healthy human individuals. Study-level results: Clonotypes not shared had lower generation probabilities than those common to all four donors. Naive CD4 clonotypes were shared across several donors at 4.5% to 6%. Depth was large, yet rarefaction showed that sorted-subset sequencing was incomplete.

Details on this clone: Its antigen is as yet unknown.

Deep was the level used in running the assay. The repertoire was sequenced with immunoSEQ multiplex PCR; TCRdb's copy has only in-frame clones and lacks some. The sample contains roughly 1,600,000 clones, less than 99% of which appear only once. The sequenced material came from naive CD4+ T cells sorted from blood. As to subset: CD45RA+ positively selected. The TCR sequence derives from a man aged 30 to 39 in good health.

The CDR3 coding sequence is TGTGCCAGTAGTATGGCAAGGGTATCTGGGGCCAACGTCCTGACTTTC. Protein: CASSMARVSGANVLTF. V usage is TRBV19 and J usage is TRBJ2-6; the D is unclear. Per germline, CDR1 LNHDA and CDR2 SQIVND (reference sequence). The CDR3 sequence is 16 residues long. Trimming took off 3 bases at V and 1 base at J, with 10 bases between the two ends.